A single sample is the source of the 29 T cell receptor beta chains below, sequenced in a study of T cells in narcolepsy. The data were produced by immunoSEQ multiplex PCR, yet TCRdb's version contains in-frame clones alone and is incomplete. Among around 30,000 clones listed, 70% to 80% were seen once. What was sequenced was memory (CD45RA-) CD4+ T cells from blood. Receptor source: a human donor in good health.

The DNA for the CDR3 is TGTGCCAGCAGCCAGCGCGGCGGGAGGGTAGATACGCAGTATTTT. The encoded protein is CASSQRGGRVDTQYF. The chain joins TRBV7-9 to TRBJ2-3, with 9 nucleotides matching TRBD2. The V gene's germline CDR1 is SEHNR and CDR2 FQNEAQ (reference sequence). The CDR3 has 15 residues. V was clipped by 5 bases and J by 5 bases; unmatched bases: 8. The full variable domain, completed using reference TRBV7-9 and TRBJ2-3, is DTGVSQNPRHKITKRGQNVTFRCDPISEHNRLYWYRQTLGQGPEFLTYFQNEAQLEKSRLLSDRFSAERPKGSFSTLEIQRTEQGDSAMYLCASSQRGGRVDTQYFGPGTRLTVL.

CDR3 loop: CAWKTGNWGYGYTF. The CDR3 DNA follows: TGTGCCTGGAAGACAGGGAACTGGGGCTATGGCTACACCTTC. The chain carries TRBV30 and TRBJ1-2; TRBD1 matches 7 bases. The junction had 9 bases not matched to a gene; V was cut back by 4 bases and J by 4 bases. The CDR3 has 14 residues. The germline V gene has CDR1 GTSNPN and CDR2 SVGIG (reference sequence).

CDR3 coding DNA: TGTGCCAGCAGCTTAGGCCAGGGCACGTCTGGGATTTCACCCCTCCACTTT. It yields the protein CASSLGQGTSGISPLHF. The chain carries TRBV13 and TRBJ1-6; D possibly corresponds to TRBD1 (5 bases). The CDR3 sequence is 17 residues long. Per the germline V gene, CDR1 is PRHDT and CDR2 is FYEKMQ (reference sequence). V was shortened by 0 bases and J by 9 bases, with 18 bases between the two germline ends.

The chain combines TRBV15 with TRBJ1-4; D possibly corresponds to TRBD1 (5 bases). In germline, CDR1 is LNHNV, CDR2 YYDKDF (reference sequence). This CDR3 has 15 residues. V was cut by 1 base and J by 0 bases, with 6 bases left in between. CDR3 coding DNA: TGTGCCACCAGCAGAGGGGGGGCAACTAATGAAAAACTGTTTTTT. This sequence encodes CATSRGGATNEKLFF.

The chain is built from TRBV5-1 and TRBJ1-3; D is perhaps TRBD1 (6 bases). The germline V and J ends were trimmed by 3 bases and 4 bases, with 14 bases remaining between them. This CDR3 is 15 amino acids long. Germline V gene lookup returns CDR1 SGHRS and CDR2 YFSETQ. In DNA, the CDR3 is TGCGCCAGCAGCTCCGAGGGGGGAGCAGGAAACACCATATATTTT. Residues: CASSSEGGAGNTIYF.

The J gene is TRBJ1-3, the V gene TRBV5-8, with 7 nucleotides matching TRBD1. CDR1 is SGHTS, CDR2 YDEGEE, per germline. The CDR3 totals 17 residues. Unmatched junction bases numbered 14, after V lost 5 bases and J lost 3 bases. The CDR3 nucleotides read TGTGCCAGCAGTCGACAGGGAGGGCGGCTCTTTGGAAACACCATATATTTT. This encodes CASSRQGGRLFGNTIYF.

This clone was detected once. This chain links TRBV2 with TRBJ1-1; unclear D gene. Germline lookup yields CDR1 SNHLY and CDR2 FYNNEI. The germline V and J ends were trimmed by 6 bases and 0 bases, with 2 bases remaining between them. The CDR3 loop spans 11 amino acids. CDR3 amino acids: CASRVNTEAFF. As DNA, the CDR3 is TGTGCCAGCAGGGTGAACACTGAAGCTTTCTTT.

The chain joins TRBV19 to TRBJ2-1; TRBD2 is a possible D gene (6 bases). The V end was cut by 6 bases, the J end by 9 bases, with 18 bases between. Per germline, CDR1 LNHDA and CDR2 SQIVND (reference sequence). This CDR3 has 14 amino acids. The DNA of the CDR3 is TGTGCCAGTAGAAATACGGGACTGCCAGGTGAGCAGTTCTTC. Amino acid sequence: CASRNTGLPGEQFF.

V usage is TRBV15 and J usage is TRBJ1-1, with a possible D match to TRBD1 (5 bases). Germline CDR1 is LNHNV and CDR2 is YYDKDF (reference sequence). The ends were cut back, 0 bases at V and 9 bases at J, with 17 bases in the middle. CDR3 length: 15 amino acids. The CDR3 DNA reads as TGTGCCACCAGCAGAGATTTGACGCGACAGTATCAAGCTTTCTTT. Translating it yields CATSRDLTRQYQAFF.

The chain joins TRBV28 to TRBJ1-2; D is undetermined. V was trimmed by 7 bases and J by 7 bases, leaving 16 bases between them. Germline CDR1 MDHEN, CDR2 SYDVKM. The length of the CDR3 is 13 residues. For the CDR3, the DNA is TGTGCCAGCACCCTCCGAGGTCGGGTTGGCTACACCTTC. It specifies CASTLRGRVGYTF.

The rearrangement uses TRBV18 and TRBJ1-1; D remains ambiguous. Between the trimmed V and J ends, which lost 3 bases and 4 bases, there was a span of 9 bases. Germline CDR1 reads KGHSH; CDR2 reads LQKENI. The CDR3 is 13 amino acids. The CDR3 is CASSPEYGTEAFF. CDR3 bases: TGTGCCAGCTCACCTGAGTATGGCACTGAAGCTTTCTTT.

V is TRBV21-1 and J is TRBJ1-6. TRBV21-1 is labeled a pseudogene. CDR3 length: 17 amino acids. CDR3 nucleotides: TGTGCCAGCAGCAAATCCAGGAAAGGAGTTTTGAATTCACCCCTCCACTTT. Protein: CASSKSRKGVLNSPLHF.

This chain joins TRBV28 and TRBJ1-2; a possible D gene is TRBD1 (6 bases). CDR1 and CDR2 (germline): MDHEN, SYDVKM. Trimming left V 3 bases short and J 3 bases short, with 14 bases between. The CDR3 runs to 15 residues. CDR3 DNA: TGTGCCAGCAGTTTGGAACAGGGAAGGGACTATGGCTACACCTTC. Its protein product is CASSLEQGRDYGYTF.

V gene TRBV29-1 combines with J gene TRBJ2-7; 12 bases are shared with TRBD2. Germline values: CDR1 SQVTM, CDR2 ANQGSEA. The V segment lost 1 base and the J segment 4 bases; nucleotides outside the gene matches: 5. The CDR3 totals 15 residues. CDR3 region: CSVEGQTSGRYEQYF. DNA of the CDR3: TGCAGCGTTGAAGGTCAGACTAGCGGGAGATACGAGCAGTACTTC.

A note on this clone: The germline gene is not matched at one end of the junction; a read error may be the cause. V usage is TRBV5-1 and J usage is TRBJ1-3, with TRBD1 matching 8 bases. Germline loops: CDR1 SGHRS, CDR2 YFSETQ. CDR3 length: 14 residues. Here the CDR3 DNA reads TGCGCCAGCAGCTCAGGACAGGGTGGAGACACCATATATTTT. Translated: CASSSGQGGDTIYF.

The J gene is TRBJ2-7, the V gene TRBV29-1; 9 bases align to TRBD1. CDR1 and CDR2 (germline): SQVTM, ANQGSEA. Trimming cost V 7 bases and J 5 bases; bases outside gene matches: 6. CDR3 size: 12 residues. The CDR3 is CSALRDRDEQYF. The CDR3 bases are TGCAGCGCGTTGAGGGACAGGGACGAGCAGTACTTC.

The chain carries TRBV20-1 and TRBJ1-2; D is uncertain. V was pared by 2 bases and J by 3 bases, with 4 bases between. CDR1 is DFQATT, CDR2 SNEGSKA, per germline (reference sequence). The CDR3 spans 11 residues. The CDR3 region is CSARKDYGYTF. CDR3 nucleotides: TGCAGTGCTAGAAAAGACTATGGCTACACCTTC.

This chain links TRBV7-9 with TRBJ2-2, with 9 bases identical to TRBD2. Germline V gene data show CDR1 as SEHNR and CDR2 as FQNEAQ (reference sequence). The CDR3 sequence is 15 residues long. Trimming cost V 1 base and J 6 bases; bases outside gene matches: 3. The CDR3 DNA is TGTGCCAGCAGCTTAGGTAGCGGGAGATCCGGGGAGCTGTTTTTT. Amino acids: CASSLGSGRSGELFF.

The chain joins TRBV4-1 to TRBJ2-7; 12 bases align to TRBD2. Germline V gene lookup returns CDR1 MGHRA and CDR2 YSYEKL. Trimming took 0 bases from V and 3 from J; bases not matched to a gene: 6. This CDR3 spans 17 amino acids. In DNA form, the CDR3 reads TGCGCCAGCAGCCAAGATCGGGGGACTAGCGGGCGCTACGAGCAGTACTTC. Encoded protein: CASSQDRGTSGRYEQYF.

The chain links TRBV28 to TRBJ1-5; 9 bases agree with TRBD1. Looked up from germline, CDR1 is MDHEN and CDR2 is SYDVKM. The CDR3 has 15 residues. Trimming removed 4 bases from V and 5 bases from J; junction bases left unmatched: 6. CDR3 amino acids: CASSSSGTGYQPQHF. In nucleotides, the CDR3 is TGTGCCAGCAGTTCGTCCGGGACAGGGTATCAGCCCCAGCATTTT.

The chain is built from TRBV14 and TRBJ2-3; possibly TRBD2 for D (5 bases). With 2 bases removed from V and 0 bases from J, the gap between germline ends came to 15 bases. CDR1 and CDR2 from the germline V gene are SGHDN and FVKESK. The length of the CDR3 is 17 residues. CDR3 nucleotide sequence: TGTGCCAGCAGCCAACATACCAAGGGAGAAAGCACAGATACGCAGTATTTT. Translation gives CASSQHTKGESTDTQYF.

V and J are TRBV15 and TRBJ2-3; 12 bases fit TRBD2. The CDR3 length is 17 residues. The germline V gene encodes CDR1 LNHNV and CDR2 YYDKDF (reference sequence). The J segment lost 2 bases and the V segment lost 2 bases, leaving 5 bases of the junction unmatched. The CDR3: CATSRTTSGSPTDTQYF. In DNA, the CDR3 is TGTGCCACCAGCAGAACGACTAGCGGGAGCCCCACAGATACGCAGTATTTT.

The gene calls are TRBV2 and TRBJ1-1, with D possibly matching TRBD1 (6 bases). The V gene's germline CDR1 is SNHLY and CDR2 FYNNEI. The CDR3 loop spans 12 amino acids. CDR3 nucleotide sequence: TGTGTGTCGGGGGCGCTGAACACTGAAGCTTTCTTT. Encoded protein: CVSGALNTEAFF.

Here the CDR3 DNA reads TGTGCCAGCAGCGCCCCGGGACAGGGAGCCTACGAGCAGTACTTC. Protein product: CASSAPGQGAYEQYF. V usage is TRBV4-2 and J usage is TRBJ2-7; 9 bases fit TRBD1. Looked up from germline, CDR1 is LGHNA and CDR2 is YNFKEQ. The trim removed 5 bases at V and 2 bases at J, leaving 7 bases unmatched. The CDR3 covers 15 residues.

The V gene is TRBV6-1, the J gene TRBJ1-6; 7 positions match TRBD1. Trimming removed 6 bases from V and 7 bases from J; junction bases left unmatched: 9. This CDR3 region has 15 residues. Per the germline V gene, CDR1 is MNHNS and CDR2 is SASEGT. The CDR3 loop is CASSPSDRDNSPLHF. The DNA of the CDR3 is TGTGCCAGCAGCCCATCCGACAGGGACAATTCACCCCTCCACTTT.

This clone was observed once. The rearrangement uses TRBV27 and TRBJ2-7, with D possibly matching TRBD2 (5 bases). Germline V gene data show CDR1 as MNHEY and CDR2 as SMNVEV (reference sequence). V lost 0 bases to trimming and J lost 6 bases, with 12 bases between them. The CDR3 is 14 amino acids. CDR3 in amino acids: CASSLSTARGEQYF. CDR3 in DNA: TGTGCCAGCAGTTTATCAACGGCCCGGGGCGAGCAGTACTTC.

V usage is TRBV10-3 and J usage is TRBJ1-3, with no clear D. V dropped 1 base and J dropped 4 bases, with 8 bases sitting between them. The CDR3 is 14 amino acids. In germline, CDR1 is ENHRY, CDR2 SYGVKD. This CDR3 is CAISEFGRGNTIYF. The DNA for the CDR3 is TGTGCCATCAGTGAGTTCGGGAGAGGAAACACCATATATTTT.

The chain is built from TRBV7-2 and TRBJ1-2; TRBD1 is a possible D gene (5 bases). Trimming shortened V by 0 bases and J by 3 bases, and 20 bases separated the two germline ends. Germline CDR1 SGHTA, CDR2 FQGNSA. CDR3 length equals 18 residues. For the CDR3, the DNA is TGTGCCAGCAGCTTAGCGTCCACCCACCCCGGCAGGGACTATGGCTACACCTTC. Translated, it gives CASSLASTHPGRDYGYTF.

CDR3 residues: CASSFAHRDGYTF. The CDR3 DNA follows: TGCGCCAGCAGCTTTGCACACAGGGATGGCTACACCTTC. This chain links TRBV5-1 with TRBJ1-2; D perhaps matches TRBD1 (6 bases). The CDR3 extends over 13 amino acids. Per germline, CDR1 SGHRS and CDR2 YFSETQ. V was trimmed by 2 bases and J by 6 bases, leaving 11 bases between them.